This T cell receptor (beta chain) was found in a study of neurological immune-mediated disorders. TCRdb reprocessed the 5' RACE reads with MiXCR, giving one entry per CDR3 protein. Of 50,000 to 60,000 distinct CDR3 sequences listed, 3% to 4.5% are singletons. Trimming left V 4 bases short and J 9 bases short, with 19 bases between. The CDR3 is 15 residues long. This clonotype occurred many times. V and J are TRBV12-3 or TRBV12-4 and TRBJ2-1, with TRBD2 as a possible D gene (6 bases). The sequenced sample consisted of CD4+ T cells from blood. The clonotype comes from a woman in her 40s with multiple sclerosis. CDR3 nucleotides: TGTGCCAGCAGTTCAAGGGACTTGGGGCGAAGTGAGCAGTTCTTC. It is translated as CASSSRDLGRSEQFF.